The next 22 T cell receptor beta chains were all read from a single sample in a study of early T cells in non-severe SARS-CoV-2 infection. One entry per CDR3 protein, called by TCRdb with MiXCR from the 5' RACE reads. The table has about 110,000 distinct CDR3 sequences, 11% seen once; the top ten hold about 7.6%. The sample consisted of whole blood. These receptors came from an adult who was a healthcare worker with PCR-confirmed SARS-CoV-2 infection or an uninfected control (not recorded which).

At least ten counts were recorded for this clonotype. This chain joins TRBV11-2 and TRBJ2-3, with D perhaps being TRBD1 or TRBD2 (6 bases each). The CDR3 spans 14 residues. Per germline, CDR1 SGHAT and CDR2 FQNNGV. The V end lost 4 bases, the J end lost 5 bases, and 13 bases lay between the germline ends. The CDR3 loop is CASSYRGPGDTQYF. The DNA for the CDR3 is TGTGCCAGCAGCTACCGGGGGCCGGGAGATACGCAGTATTTT.

The V gene is TRBV12-3 or TRBV12-4, the J gene TRBJ1-1, with 7 bases that match TRBD1. V gave up 5 bases and J gave up 4 bases; unmatched junction bases: 10. The CDR3 is 15 residues long. The CDR3 spells CASSRQGVTSTEAFF. The CDR3 nucleotides read TGTGCCAGCAGTCGACAGGGCGTCACAAGCACTGAAGCTTTCTTT.

Comment on this clonotype: A read error may account for a junction end that differs from germline. The V gene is TRBV7-8, the J gene TRBJ1-1, with TRBD1 identical over 7 bases. The CDR3 totals 15 residues. The germline V gene has CDR1 SGHVS and CDR2 FQNEAQ. The CDR3 protein is CASSPGDRTNTEVFF. The DNA for the CDR3 is TGTGCCAGCAGCCCTGGGGACAGAACGAACACTGAAGTTTTCTTT.

Many counts were recorded for this clonotype. This chain's CDR3 is CASSPQYNEQFF. DNA for the CDR3: TGTGCCAGCTCACCACAATACAATGAGCAGTTCTTC. The rearrangement uses TRBV18 and TRBJ2-1, with D unclear. Trimming took off 1 base at V and 4 bases at J, with 2 bases between the two ends. Germline V gives CDR1 KGHSH, CDR2 LQKENI. The length of the CDR3 is 12 residues.

This clonotype was observed a few times. V gene TRBV5-1 combines with J gene TRBJ2-3; 11 positions agree with TRBD2. The trim removed 3 bases at V and 3 bases at J, leaving 6 bases unmatched. The CDR3 runs to 16 residues. Germline CDR1 is SGHRS and CDR2 is YFSETQ. The CDR3 DNA sequence: TGCGCCAGCAGCTCGCTAGCGGGAGGAGGAACAGATACGCAGTATTTT. Its translation is CASSSLAGGGTDTQYF.

The chain carries TRBV30 and TRBJ2-4, with 7 bases that match TRBD1. Germline-derived CDR1 and CDR2 are GTSNPN and SVGIG (reference sequence). The CDR3 totals 15 residues. V shed 1 base, J shed 5 bases, and the junction held 8 bases outside the gene matches. CDR3 coding DNA: TGTGCCTGGAGTGCCTACAGGGGTGGCGAAAACATTCAGTACTTC. Translating it yields CAWSAYRGGENIQYF.

This clonotype showed up many times. The chain is built from TRBV5-1 and TRBJ2-7; tentatively, D is TRBD1 (6 bases). The CDR3 length is 13 residues. The germline V gene has CDR1 SGHRS and CDR2 YFSETQ. The ends were cut back, 0 bases at V and 5 bases at J, with 9 bases in the middle. CDR3 sequence: CASSLGDKNEQYF. CDR3 coding DNA: TGCGCCAGCAGCTTGGGGGACAAAAACGAGCAGTACTTC.

The chain combines TRBV10-2 with TRBJ2-3; 8 nucleotides match TRBD1. CDR3 length: 14 amino acids. Germline V gene sequence: CDR1 WSHSY, CDR2 SAAADI. Trimming took 7 bases from V and 4 from J; bases not matched to a gene: 7. CDR3 protein: CASTSDRGSDTQYF. The CDR3, as DNA: TGCGCCAGCACCAGCGACAGGGGATCAGATACGCAGTATTTT.

This clonotype has ten or more counts. The chain is built from TRBV5-1 and TRBJ2-7; possible D gene TRBD1, 5 bases. The germline V and J ends were trimmed by 4 bases and 3 bases, with 11 bases remaining between them. This CDR3 region has 13 residues. Germline CDR1 is SGHRS and CDR2 is YFSETQ. The CDR3 protein is CASSPDTNYEQYF. CDR3 nucleotide sequence: TGCGCCAGCAGCCCGGACACTAACTACGAGCAGTACTTC.

CDR3 bases: TGTGCCAGCAGTAAATATTCCCCCAGCCAGGGATCCCTCCACTTT. Amino acid sequence: CASSKYSPSQGSLHF. The chain combines TRBV27 with TRBJ1-6; TRBD1 is a possible D gene (5 bases). CDR1 is MNHEY and CDR2 is SMNVEV in the germline V gene (reference sequence). V was clipped by 5 bases and J by 14 bases, with 22 bases between them. The CDR3 contains 15 residues.

This clonotype was counted a few times. This rearrangement joins TRBV28 to TRBJ2-5; 12 bases are shared with TRBD1. Germline loops: CDR1 MDHEN, CDR2 SYDVKM. The CDR3 totals 15 residues. J gave up 5 bases and V 5 bases, and 6 bases lay outside the gene matches. CDR3 amino acids: CASSPGQGALETQYF. The CDR3 DNA follows: TGTGCCAGCAGTCCGGGACAGGGGGCCTTGGAGACCCAGTACTTC.

The chain is built from TRBV20-1 and TRBJ2-4; 7 bases are shared with TRBD1. The CDR3 is made up of 17 amino acids. The junction had 11 bases not matched to a gene; V was cut back by 0 bases and J by 3 bases. Germline loops: CDR1 DFQATT, CDR2 SNEGSKA (reference sequence). CDR3 sequence (DNA): TGCAGTGCTAGAGACCCAGGGGGAATCTCTAGCAAAAACATTCAGTACTTC. This gives the protein CSARDPGGISSKNIQYF.

Many counts were recorded for this clonotype. V and J are TRBV7-2 and TRBJ1-5; 7 nucleotides agree with TRBD1. After removal of 6 bases from V and 5 bases from J, the junction contained 7 bases not matched to a gene. In germline, CDR1 is SGHTA, CDR2 FQGNSA. CDR3 length equals 14 residues. The CDR3 here is CASSKGGADQPQHF. The CDR3 DNA reads TGTGCCAGCAGTAAAGGGGGCGCCGATCAGCCCCAGCATTTT.

This clonotype was observed many times. This rearrangement joins TRBV27 to TRBJ2-3; no clear D gene. From germline, CDR1 is MNHEY and CDR2 SMNVEV (reference sequence). The CDR3 consists of 15 residues. Trimming took off 2 bases at V and 2 bases at J, with 11 bases between the two ends. CDR3 sequence: CASSLKGSPTDTQYF. The CDR3 nucleotides are TGTGCCAGCAGTTTAAAAGGCAGCCCCACAGATACGCAGTATTTT.

In regard to this clonotype: Possible read error: a much larger clone is one base away. The chain has TRBV2 and TRBJ2-5; 8 nucleotides align to TRBD2. Germline V gene lookup returns CDR1 SNHLY and CDR2 FYNNEI. The CDR3 contains 13 residues. This CDR3 reads CVSGTRAAETQYF. For the CDR3, the DNA is TGTGTCAGCGGGACTAGGGCGGCAGAGACCCAGTACTTC.

This clonotype has more than one count but fewer than ten. Mismatch with germline at one junction end may stem from a read error. The rearrangement uses TRBV11-2 and TRBJ2-7; a possible D gene is TRBD1 (8 bases). The germline V gene encodes CDR1 SGHAT and CDR2 FQNNGV. CDR3 length: 14 residues. The CDR3 DNA reads as TGTGCCAGCAGCACACTAGGGGGGGACAGGAGGGTCGACTTC. Translation: CASSTLGGDRRVDF.

This clonotype was seen more than once but under ten times. This rearrangement joins TRBV25-1 to TRBJ2-2; no clear D gene. The CDR3 spans 13 residues. V lost 7 bases, J lost 0 bases, and 6 bases lay in between. The V gene's germline CDR1 is MGHDK and CDR2 SYGVNS. This CDR3 is CASKRSNTGELFF. CDR3 sequence (DNA): TGTGCCAGCAAGAGGTCGAACACCGGGGAGCTGTTTTTT.

This clonotype was detected many times. The chain carries TRBV28 and TRBJ2-5; D possibly corresponds to TRBD1 (6 bases). The CDR3 covers 14 residues. Germline V gives CDR1 MDHEN, CDR2 SYDVKM. V was cut by 11 bases and J by 4 bases, with 20 bases left in between. The CDR3 spells CACQTGTLRETQYF. The CDR3 DNA is TGTGCCTGTCAAACCGGGACATTACGAGAGACCCAGTACTTC.

This clonotype was picked up many times. The chain has TRBV30 and TRBJ1-6; D call uncertain. Germline CDR1 and CDR2: GTSNPN and SVGIG (reference sequence). V was pared by 3 bases and J by 9 bases, with 15 bases between. This CDR3 contains 14 residues. The CDR3 sequence is CAWRSSGGLSPLHF. In DNA form, the CDR3 reads TGTGCCTGGAGGAGCTCGGGAGGGCTTTCACCCCTCCACTTT.

This clonotype has only a few counts. V is TRBV7-2 and J is TRBJ2-1; 7 bases fit TRBD1. Germline trimming cut 8 bases from V and 8 bases from J; bases unmatched to any gene: 15. This CDR3 comprises 15 residues. Germline V gene sequence: CDR1 SGHTA, CDR2 FQGNSA. The CDR3, as DNA: TGTGCCAGCCTACCCACGACAGGGTTGGTGGATGAGCAGTTCTTC. It is translated as CASLPTTGLVDEQFF.

This clonotype was detected many times. The V and J genes are TRBV5-1 and TRBJ2-3; D possibly corresponds to TRBD1 (6 bases). CDR1 and CDR2 (germline): SGHRS, YFSETQ. The CDR3 totals 14 residues. Trimming removed 4 bases from V and 0 bases from J, with 9 bases in between. CDR3 protein: CASSPGQSTDTQYF. The CDR3 bases are TGCGCCAGCAGCCCAGGACAGAGCACAGATACGCAGTATTTT.

This clonotype has just a few counts. The rearrangement joins TRBV9 to TRBJ2-5; 13 bases are a match to TRBD2. V shed 4 bases and J 7 bases; nucleotides not matched to a gene: 10. CDR1 and CDR2 from the germline V gene are SGDLS and YYNGEE. CDR3 length: 16 residues. CDR3 protein: CASSPGTSGVRGTQYF. CDR3 nucleotide sequence: TGTGCCAGCAGCCCAGGGACTAGCGGGGTACGGGGGACCCAGTACTTC.